These T cell receptor beta chains were read from a single sample in a study of blood T cell repertoires in COVID-19. Repertoires were generated with immunoSEQ multiplex PCR, while TCRdb's copy carries only in-frame clones and drops some. There are some 50,000 clones in the sample; roughly 80% occur only once, and more than 2.5% lies in the top ten. The specimen was peripheral blood. These receptors came from a middle-aged man with acute or convalescent COVID-19. Both conserved end residues are part of each CDR3. The D gene is left open where the match is weak. Clone size appears in some rows only: once, few, many, or a class for an expanded clone.

d_gene | abundance | j_gene | v_gene | CDR3nt | CDR3aa
NA | NA | TRBJ2-7 | TRBV6-4 | TGTGCCAGCAGTGACTCCAAGGGGATAAACGAGCAGTACTTC | CASSDSKGINEQYF
NA | NA | TRBJ1-5 | TRBV5-1 | TGCGCCAGCAGTCCCGGGACTGTAAGCAATCAGCCCCAGCATTTT | CASSPGTVSNQPQHF
TRBD2 | NA | TRBJ2-2 | TRBV7-9 | TGTGCCAGCACCCTGGGACTAGCGGGAAGAGGGACCGGGGAGCTGTTTTTT | CASTLGLAGRGTGELFF
TRBD2 | once | TRBJ2-7 | TRBV10-2 | TGCGCCAGCAGCGGGAGGACTAGCGGGAATCTCCCTAGCTCCTACGAGCAGTACTTC | CASSGRTSGNLPSSYEQYF
NA | NA | TRBJ2-7 | TRBV27 | TGTGCCAGCAGTCCGACGACAGGACCCAACGAGCAGTACTTC | CASSPTTGPNEQYF
NA | NA | TRBJ1-5 | TRBV2 | TGTGCCAGCCAAATGCAGGGCCATCAGCCCCAGCATTTT | CASQMQGHQPQHF
NA | NA | TRBJ2-2 | TRBV10-2 | TGCGCCAGCACTGGGACAAACACCGGGGAGCTGTTTTTT | CASTGTNTGELFF
NA | NA | TRBJ2-3 | TRBV25-1 | TGTGCCAGCAGTGACCATCCCCCAGGGCCTTACACAGATACGCAGTATTTT | CASSDHPPGPYTDTQYF
TRBD1 | NA | TRBJ1-4 | TRBV29-1 | TGCAGCGTTGATAGGGGGGGACAGGTTTTGGAAAAACTGTTTTTT | CSVDRGGQVLEKLFF
TRBD1 | NA | TRBJ1-3 | TRBV6-6 | TGTGCCAGCAGTCGATCGACAGGGGGCTCTGGAAACACCATATATTTT | CASSRSTGGSGNTIYF
NA | NA | TRBJ2-7 | TRBV3-1/TRBV3-2 | TGTGCCAGCAGCCAAGAGTTGAATCCCGGGTACGAGCAGTACTTC | CASSQELNPGYEQYF
TRBD1 | NA | TRBJ2-1 | TRBV6-5 | TGTGCCAGCACTTGGGACAGGGGTTCCTACAATGAGCAGTTCTTC | CASTWDRGSYNEQFF
TRBD1 | NA | TRBJ2-1 | TRBV6-6 | TGTGCCAGCACCGCCGGGACAGGGGGTAATGAGCAGTTCTTC | CASTAGTGGNEQFF
TRBD1 | NA | TRBJ2-3 | TRBV11-3 | TGTGCCAGCAGCCCGGGACAGGGGAGCACAGATACGCAGTATTTT | CASSPGQGSTDTQYF
NA | NA | TRBJ1-4 | TRBV5-1 | TGCGCCAGCAGCCCACAGGGAACTAATGAAAAACTGTTTTTT | CASSPQGTNEKLFF
NA | NA | TRBJ2-3 | TRBV5-1 | TGCGCCAGCAGCTTACAGGCCGGAAGAGATACGCAGTATTTT | CASSLQAGRDTQYF
NA | NA | TRBJ2-3 | TRBV9 | TGTGCCAGCAGCGACCGACAGAGAAGCACAGATACGCAGTATTTT | CASSDRQRSTDTQYF
TRBD2 | NA | TRBJ2-7 | TRBV10-3 | TGTGCCATCAGTGCCCCGGCGGGGGACGAGCAGTACTTC | CAISAPAGDEQYF
NA | NA | TRBJ2-7 | TRBV29-1 | TGCAGCGGCCGAAAGGGAGGTGGATCCTACGAGCAGTACTTC | CSGRKGGGSYEQYF
NA | NA | TRBJ2-7 | TRBV19 | TGTGCCAGTAGTATGGGCCCCCCTCCGCAGTACTTC | CASSMGPPPQYF